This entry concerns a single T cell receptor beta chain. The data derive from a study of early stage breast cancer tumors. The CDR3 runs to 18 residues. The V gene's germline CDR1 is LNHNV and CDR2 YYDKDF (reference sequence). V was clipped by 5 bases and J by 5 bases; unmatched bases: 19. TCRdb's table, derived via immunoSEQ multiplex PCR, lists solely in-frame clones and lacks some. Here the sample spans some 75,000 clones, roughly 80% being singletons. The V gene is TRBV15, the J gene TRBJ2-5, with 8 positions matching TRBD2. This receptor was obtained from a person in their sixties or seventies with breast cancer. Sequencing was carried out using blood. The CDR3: CATSAGLLTSGRGETQYF. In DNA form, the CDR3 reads TGTGCCACCAGCGCAGGGCTCCTCACTAGCGGAAGAGGGGAGACCCAGTACTTC.